Given below is one TCR beta chain in context. The antigen is not known. The V segment lost 1 base and the J segment 1 base; nucleotides outside the gene matches: 3. This CDR3 spans 15 amino acids. In germline, CDR1 is SGHTA, CDR2 FQGNSA. This record belongs to a study of T cells in localized non-small cell lung cancer. TCRdb's table, derived via immunoSEQ multiplex PCR, lists solely in-frame clones and lacks some. The sample contains roughly 40,000 clones, about 87% of which appear only once. Whole-study results and caveats: There was an association of higher blood T cell density with longer overall survival. Out of the top 100 tumor clones, a median approximately 57 were seen in adjacent lung. Sequencing, confined to only one tumor region, leaves heterogeneity possible. Adjacent uninvolved lung tissue had the highest T cell clonality, exceeding tumor.

The source is a woman between 35 and 75 years old with stage I lung adenocarcinoma. Sample: peripheral blood, taken before any cancer treatment. The V call is TRBV7-2, the J call TRBJ2-7, with 8 bases fitting TRBD1. For the CDR3, the DNA is TGTGCCAGCAGCTTAGGAGGGACAGGATCCTACGAGCAGTACTTC. This sequence encodes CASSLGGTGSYEQYF.